This entry concerns a single T cell receptor (beta chain). The antigen remains undetermined. These data originate in a study of T cells after yellow fever vaccination. Study-level points and caveats: Reappearance after the booster was seen for most primary-vaccination clones, at 96% CD4 and about 90% CD8.

The CDR3 covers 16 residues. The germline CDR1 and CDR2 sequences are MNHEY and SMNVEV (reference sequence). V was trimmed by 0 bases and J by 0 bases, leaving 12 bases between them. One entry per CDR3 protein, called by TCRdb with MiXCR from the 5' RACE reads. The sample consists of 500,000 to 650,000 distinct CDR3 sequences, 9% to 15% of them appearing once. This chain links TRBV27 with TRBJ2-7; no definite D call. The sequence came from a young man who received the YFV17D yellow fever vaccine. The sequencing used PBMCs, collected on the day of the yellow fever booster vaccination. CDR3 bases: TGTGCCAGCAGTTTATCCACAGTGAGGAGCTCCTACGAGCAGTACTTC. Translation: CASSLSTVRSSYEQYF.